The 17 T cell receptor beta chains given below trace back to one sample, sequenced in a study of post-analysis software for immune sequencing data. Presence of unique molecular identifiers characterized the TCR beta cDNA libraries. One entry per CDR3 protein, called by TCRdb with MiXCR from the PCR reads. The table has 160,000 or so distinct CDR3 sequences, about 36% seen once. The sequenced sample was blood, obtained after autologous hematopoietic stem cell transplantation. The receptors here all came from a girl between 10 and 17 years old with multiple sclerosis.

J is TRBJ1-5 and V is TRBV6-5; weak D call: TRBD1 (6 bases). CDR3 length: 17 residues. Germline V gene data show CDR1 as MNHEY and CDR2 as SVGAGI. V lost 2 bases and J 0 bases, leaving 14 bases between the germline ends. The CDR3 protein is CASSYDPGTNSNQPQHF. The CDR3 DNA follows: TGTGCCAGCAGTTACGATCCCGGGACAAATAGCAATCAGCCCCAGCATTTT.

CDR3 nucleotides: TGCGCCAGCAGCTTGGGTCAACATGAGCAGTTCTTC. Its translation is CASSLGQHEQFF. J is TRBJ2-1 and V is TRBV5-1; D is unresolved. The CDR3 extends over 12 amino acids. Germline assignment: CDR1 SGHRS and CDR2 YFSETQ. The ends were cut back, 0 bases at V and 8 bases at J, with 6 bases in the middle.

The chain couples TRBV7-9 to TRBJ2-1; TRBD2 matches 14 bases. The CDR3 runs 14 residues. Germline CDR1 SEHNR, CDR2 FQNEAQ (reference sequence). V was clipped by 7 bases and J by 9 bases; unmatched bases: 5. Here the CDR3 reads CASTGLAGGVEQFF. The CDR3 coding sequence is TGTGCCAGCACCGGACTAGCGGGAGGCGTTGAGCAGTTCTTC.

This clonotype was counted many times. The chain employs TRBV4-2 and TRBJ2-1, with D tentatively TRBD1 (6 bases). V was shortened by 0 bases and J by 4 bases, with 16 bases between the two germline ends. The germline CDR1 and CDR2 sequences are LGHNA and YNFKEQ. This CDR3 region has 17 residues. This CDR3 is CASSQDPVGQLYNEQFF. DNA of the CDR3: TGTGCCAGCAGCCAAGATCCTGTAGGACAGTTATACAATGAGCAGTTCTTC.

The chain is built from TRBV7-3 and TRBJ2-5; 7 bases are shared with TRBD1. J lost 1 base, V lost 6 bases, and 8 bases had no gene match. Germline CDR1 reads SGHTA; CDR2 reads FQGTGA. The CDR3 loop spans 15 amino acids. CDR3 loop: CASRPKGQRQETQYF. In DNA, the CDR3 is TGTGCCAGCAGACCGAAGGGACAGCGCCAAGAGACCCAGTACTTC.

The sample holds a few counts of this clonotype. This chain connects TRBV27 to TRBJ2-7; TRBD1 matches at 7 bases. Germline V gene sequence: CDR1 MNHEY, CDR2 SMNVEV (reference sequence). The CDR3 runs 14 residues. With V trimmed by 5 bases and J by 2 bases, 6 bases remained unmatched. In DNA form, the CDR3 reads TGTGCCAGCAGTACAGGGACAGCAGCCTACGAGCAGTACTTC. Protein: CASSTGTAAYEQYF.

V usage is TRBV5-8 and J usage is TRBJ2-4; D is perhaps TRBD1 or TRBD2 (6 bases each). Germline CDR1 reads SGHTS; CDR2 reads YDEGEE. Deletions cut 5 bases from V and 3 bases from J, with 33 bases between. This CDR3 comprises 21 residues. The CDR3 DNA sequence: TGTGCCAGCAGTCTAGCGAACAGGGCGCCCCTCGGTATCGATGGCAAAAACATTCAGTACTTC. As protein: CASSLANRAPLGIDGKNIQYF.

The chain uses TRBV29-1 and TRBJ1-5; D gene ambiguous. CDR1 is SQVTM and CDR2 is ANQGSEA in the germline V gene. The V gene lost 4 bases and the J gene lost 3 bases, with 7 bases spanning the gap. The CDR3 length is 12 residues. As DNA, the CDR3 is TGCAGCGTTGCTGACCTCAATCAGCCCCAGCATTTT. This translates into CSVADLNQPQHF.

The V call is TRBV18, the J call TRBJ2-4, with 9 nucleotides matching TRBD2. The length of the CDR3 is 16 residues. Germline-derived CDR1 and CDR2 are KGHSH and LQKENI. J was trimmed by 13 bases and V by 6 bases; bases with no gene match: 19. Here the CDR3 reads CASSRAGTSKYNEQYF. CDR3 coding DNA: TGTGCCAGCTCGCGGGCCGGGACTAGCAAATACAATGAGCAGTACTTC.

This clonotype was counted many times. The CDR3 DNA follows: TGTGCCAGCAGCTTTAAGCCGGGACTAGCGCTGTTCTTC. As protein: CASSFKPGLALFF. The chain is built from TRBV7-2 and TRBJ2-1; 10 nucleotides agree with TRBD2. The ends lost 3 bases at V and 15 bases at J; junction bases unmatched: 8. CDR1 and CDR2 (germline): SGHTA, FQGNSA. There are 13 residues in the CDR3.

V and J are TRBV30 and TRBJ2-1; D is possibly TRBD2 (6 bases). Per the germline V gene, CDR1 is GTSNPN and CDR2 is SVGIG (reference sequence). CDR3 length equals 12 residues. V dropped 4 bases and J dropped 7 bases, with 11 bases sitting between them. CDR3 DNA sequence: TGTGCCTGGACCCACGGGGGAAATGAGCAGTTCTTC. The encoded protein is CAWTHGGNEQFF.

The DNA for the CDR3 is TGCAGTGCTAACAGGCCACTAGCTGGGAATGAGCAGTTCTTC. This sequence encodes CSANRPLAGNEQFF. The chain uses TRBV20-1 and TRBJ2-7; D might be TRBD2 (6 bases). The last part of the DNA fits TRBJ2-1 better; the J call may be wrong. Germline assignment: CDR1 DFQATT and CDR2 SNEGSKA (reference sequence). The CDR3 covers 14 residues.

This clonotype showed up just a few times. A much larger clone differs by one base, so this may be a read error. CDR3 nucleotide sequence: TGTGCCAGCAGCCAAGATGGGGACAACTCTGGGGCCAACGTCCGGACTTTC. Amino acids: CASSQDGDNSGANVRTF. The chain is built from TRBV4-2 and TRBJ2-6, with D possibly being TRBD1 (6 bases). Germline lookup yields CDR1 LGHNA and CDR2 YNFKEQ. This CDR3 spans 17 amino acids.

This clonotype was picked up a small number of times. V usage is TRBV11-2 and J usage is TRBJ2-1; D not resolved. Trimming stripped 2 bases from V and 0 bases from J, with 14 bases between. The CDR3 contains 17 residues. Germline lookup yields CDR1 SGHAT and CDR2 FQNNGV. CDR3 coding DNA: TGTGCCAGCAGCTTATTTACTGGCCCAATCTCCTACAATGAGCAGTTCTTC. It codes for CASSLFTGPISYNEQFF.

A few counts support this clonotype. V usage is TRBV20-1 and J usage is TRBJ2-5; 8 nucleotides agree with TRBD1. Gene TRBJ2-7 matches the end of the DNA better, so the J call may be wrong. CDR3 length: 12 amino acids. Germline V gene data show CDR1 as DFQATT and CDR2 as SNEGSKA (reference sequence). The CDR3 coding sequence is TGCAGTGCTGCCGACAGGGGCCACGAGCAGTACTTC. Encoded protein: CSAADRGHEQYF.

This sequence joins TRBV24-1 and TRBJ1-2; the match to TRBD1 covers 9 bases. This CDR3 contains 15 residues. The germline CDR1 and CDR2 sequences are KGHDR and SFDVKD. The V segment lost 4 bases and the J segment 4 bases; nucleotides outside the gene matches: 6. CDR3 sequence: CATSEAGTGLYGYTF. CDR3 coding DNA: TGTGCCACCAGTGAAGCCGGGACAGGGCTCTATGGCTACACCTTC.

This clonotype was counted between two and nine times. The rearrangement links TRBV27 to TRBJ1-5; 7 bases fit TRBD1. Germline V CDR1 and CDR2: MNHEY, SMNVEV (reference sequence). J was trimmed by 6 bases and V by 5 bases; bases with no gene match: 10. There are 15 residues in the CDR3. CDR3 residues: CASSPADRRGQPQHF. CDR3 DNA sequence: TGTGCCAGCAGTCCGGCGGACAGGCGGGGTCAGCCCCAGCATTTT.